The source of this T cell receptor (beta chain) is a study of regulatory T cells in long-lasting Graves disease (dated by TCRdb to the early 2020s). General notes on the study: In the newly diagnosed Graves' disease group, patients had been taking antithyroid drugs for less than 3 months. The study took place in China and was registered as a clinical trial. This study used TCR sequencing and RNA sequencing of peripheral blood to compare persistent Graves' disease patients against newly diagnosed Graves' disease patients. A total of 33 samples underwent TCR sequencing: some 13 from persistent and some 20 from newly diagnosed Graves' disease patients. What the authors observed across the whole study: Sequencing and analysis were limited to the TCR beta chain. Persistent patients shared more public clonotypes among themselves (around 2,700) than newly diagnosed patients did (roughly 920). Compared with newly diagnosed patients, patients with persistent Graves' disease had lower TCR Shannon entropy and fewer highly expanded clones, which suggests clonal expansion. Preferential use of TRBV28, TRBJ1-2 and TRBJ2-5 was observed in persistent disease, whereas TRBV20-1 and TRBJ2-1 were favored in newly diagnosed disease. The authors noted that the small sample size was a limitation that may lower accuracy. Only peripheral blood was studied, because thyroid tissue, the primary lesion, was inaccessible.

The CDR3 starts with the cysteine, ends with the phenylalanine, and has 11 residues. Only the CDR3 DNA stays, 33 bases, in frame from base 1. The germline V gene gives CDR1 as SNHLY and CDR2 as FYNNEI. The time point label for this specimen denotes: newly diagnosed GD, antithyroid drugs for less than 3 months. For both TCR sequencing and RNA sequencing, RNA was extracted from PBMCs using TRIzol. The diagnosis of Graves' disease was made according to American Thyroid Association guidelines. Patients were recruited from an endocrinology department in Xi'an, China. Each patient gave about 8.1 milliliters of peripheral blood, collected in an EDTA anticoagulant tube. PBMCs were isolated by Ficoll Paque Plus density gradient separation without further T cell sorting. An Agilent 2100 Bioanalyzer and agarose gel were used to assess RNA quality, and a NanoDrop 2000 was used to measure RNA concentration. This clonotype was seen many times. No antigen is known for it. One end of the junction does not line up with germline, which may come from a read error.

Library generation was performed with multiplex PCR. Instrument on record: Illumina HiSeq 4000. To build TCR beta libraries, CDR3 regions were amplified by Arm-PCR using iRepertoire HTBI primers. Before sequencing, the PCR products went through gel purification. The published analysis was carried out like this. Gene usage analysis of CDR3 amino acid clonotypes relied on the 55 to 80 TRBV and 15 or so TRBJ segments identified across samples. Filtered high-quality paired reads were merged into contigs using COPE and FqMerger. BLAST was used to align contigs to IMGT TRBV, TRBD and TRBJ reference genes, and CDR3 was defined according to IMGT. Clonotypes above 0.1% frequency were classified as highly expanded clones. Shannon entropy was used to measure repertoire diversity, and the Gini coefficient was used to measure V-J evenness. Public clonotypes were defined as clonotypes shared by more than one individual. The public reads were reanalyzed by TCRdb: fastp trimming at Q25, MiXCR alignment, in-frame beta chains only. Entries are consolidated by CDR3 protein sequence, retaining the most common genes and DNA. TCRdb's processing, not the authors', yielded these V and J calls. For this sample the table gives around 500,000 distinct CDR3 sequences, of which around 15% were detected only once. Of the sample, 20% to 25% falls within the top ten clones.

This same sample was also taken into another study, of T cells in Graves' hyperthyroidism and ophthalmopathy. The second publication reports: Graves' hyperthyroidism was defined as stable when no progression to ophthalmopathy occurred over 18 months of follow-up. Hyperthyroidism patients were aged 18 to 65 years and newly diagnosed, with disease duration of less than 2 months. Any patient with an uncontrolled infection, another autoimmune disease, pregnancy or lactation was excluded. Diagnoses were established on the basis of clinical symptoms, serum thyroxine and TRAb, thyroid ultrasound, and orbital computed tomography. The TCR CDR3 was subjected to a first round of RT-PCR using the HTBI primer set and the Qiagen OneStep RT-PCR kit. Most expanded thyroid clonotypes (frequency above 0.001) were also detected in blood, a finding suggesting that blood repertoires may reflect thyroid immune responses. A model built on a 13 V-J signature distinguished ophthalmopathy from stable hyperthyroidism, reaching about 88% sensitivity and around 81% specificity in cross-validation and 80%/75% in testing. In validation, progression to ophthalmopathy was predicted by the model with 65% to 71% sensitivity and 72.22% specificity, a median of 6.5 months before onset. To identify distinguishing TCR V-J signatures, a discovery cohort of about 95 patients was used, comprising 43 with Graves' ophthalmopathy and around 60 with stable Graves' hyperthyroidism. An independent validation cohort of 18 to 20 hyperthyroidism patients and 17 patients who later progressed to ophthalmopathy tested prospective prediction of ophthalmopathy. For training and testing, the approximately 97 patients in the discovery cohort were randomly divided in a 7:3 ratio. In addition, the study compared T-cell repertoires in thyroid tissue and in blood from a handful of Graves' hyperthyroidism patients. After blood sampling, hyperthyroidism patients were treated with methimazole at a starting dose of 30 mg daily, and ophthalmopathy patients were treated with high-dose intravenous methylprednisolone. A second multiplex PCR round built the libraries, followed by size selection and purification. Paired-end sequencing of the libraries was performed with 100 bp reads on an Illumina HiSeq2000. SOAPnuke was used to process the raw data, removing reads that contained adapters or uncalled bases, had a mean Phred below 15, or lacked an exact match to the constant primer or identifier. High-quality paired reads were merged with COPE v1.2.5, and unique nucleotide sequences were defined as clonotypes. MiTCR v1.1 was used to align the clonotypes against IMGT TRBV, TRBD and TRBJ reference segments. The analysis included only V-J combinations with a frequency above 0.0001, which together covered approximately 99% of the repertoires. A TCS score was defined as the ratio between F50 (clonal expansion) and ExV (chaos), using BLOSUM62-based TCRdist between CDR3 peptides within each V-J. Welch's t-statistics and random forest reduced approximately 520 V-J features to about 12, which were used in a naive Bayes classifier (R e1071). No statistical method was used to fix the sample size in advance, and group allocation was not hidden from the investigators. The paper describes TCR Vbeta CDR3 sequencing of around 140 peripheral blood samples, made up of 43 ophthalmopathy patients, 70 to 75 hyperthyroidism patients and roughly 17 progressor patients.

The specimen was peripheral blood mononuclear cells (PBMCs), collected at new diagnosis, from a patient treated with antithyroid drugs. The sequence was obtained from a woman between 40 and 65 years old with Graves disease. Donor details come from another sample of the same person, matched by shared clones. The chain is assembled from TRBV2 and TRBJ1-4, with TRBD1 matching 8 junction bases. The DNA sequence is as follows: TGTGCCAGCAGTGCAGGGGGCGCGAGGATTTTT. Translated, it gives CASSAGGARIF.